This paragraph covers one TCR beta chain sequence. The antigen is undetermined. The study sampled nominally healthy donors, though unrecorded immune exposures were likely. CDR1 and CDR2 from the germline V gene are SGHNT and YENEEA. Trimming at V came to 0 bases and at J to 7 bases, leaving 2 bases not matched to a gene. This CDR3 has 13 amino acids. This sample was taken from a study of cytomegalovirus exposure and HLA in healthy donors. Study-wide findings and caveats: In a later analysis, productive TCRs from donors in an Asian-associated ancestry cluster reportedly carried fewer N-insertions than the cohort mean. With DRB1 most and HLA-C fewest, TCR association rates differed between HLA loci in a later analysis.

PCR was performed using 60 Vbeta and 13 Jbeta primers. Original processing methods: Later reanalysis found tens of millions of unique TCR beta chains, 10 million to 12 million of them shared. This table comes from immunoSEQ multiplex PCR, and its TCRdb copy is limited to in-frame clones, with some not included. The DNA gave D and trimming, while V, J and clone size come from that table. The sample includes roughly 150,000 clones, approximately 80% of them seen just once. J is TRBJ1-1 and V is TRBV11-3; TRBD1 aligns across 7 bases. The sequencing input was PBMCs. This receptor was obtained from a woman in her forties in good health and CMV-seronegative. CDR3 in DNA: TGTGCCAGCAGCTTAGAGACAGGGATTGAAGCTTTCTTT. Protein sequence: CASSLETGIEAFF.